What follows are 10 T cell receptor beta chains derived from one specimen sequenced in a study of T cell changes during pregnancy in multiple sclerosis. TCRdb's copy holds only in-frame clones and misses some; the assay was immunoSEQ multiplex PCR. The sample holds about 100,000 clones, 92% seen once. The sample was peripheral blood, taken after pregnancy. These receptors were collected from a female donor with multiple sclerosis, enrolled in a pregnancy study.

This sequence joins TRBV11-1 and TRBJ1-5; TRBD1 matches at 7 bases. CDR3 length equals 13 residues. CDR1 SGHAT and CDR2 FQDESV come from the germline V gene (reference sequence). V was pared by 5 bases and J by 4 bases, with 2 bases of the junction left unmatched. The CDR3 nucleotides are TGTGCCAGCAGCCCGACAGGGAATCAGCCCCAGCATTTT. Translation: CASSPTGNQPQHF.

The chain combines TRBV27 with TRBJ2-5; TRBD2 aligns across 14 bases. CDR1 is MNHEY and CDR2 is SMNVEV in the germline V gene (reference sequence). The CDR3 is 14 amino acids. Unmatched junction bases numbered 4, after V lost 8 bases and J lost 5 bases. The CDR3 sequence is CASQGLAGVETQYF. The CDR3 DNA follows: TGTGCCAGCCAGGGACTAGCGGGAGTGGAGACCCAGTACTTC.

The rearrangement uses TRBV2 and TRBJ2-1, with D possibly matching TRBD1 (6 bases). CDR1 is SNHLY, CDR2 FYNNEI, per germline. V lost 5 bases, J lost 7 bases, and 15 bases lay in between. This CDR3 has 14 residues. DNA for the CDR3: TGTGCCAGCAGTCGGGGACAAGCATATAATGAGCAGTTCTTC. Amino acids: CASSRGQAYNEQFF.

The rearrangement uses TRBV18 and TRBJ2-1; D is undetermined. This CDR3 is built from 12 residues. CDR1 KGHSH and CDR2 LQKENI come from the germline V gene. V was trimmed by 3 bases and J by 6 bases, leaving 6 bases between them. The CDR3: CASSPVSNEQFF. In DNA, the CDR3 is TGTGCCAGCTCACCCGTATCCAATGAGCAGTTCTTC.

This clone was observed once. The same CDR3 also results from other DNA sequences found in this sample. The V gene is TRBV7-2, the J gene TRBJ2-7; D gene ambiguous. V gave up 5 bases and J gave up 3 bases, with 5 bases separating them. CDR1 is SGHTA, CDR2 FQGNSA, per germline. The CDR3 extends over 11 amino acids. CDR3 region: CASSLNYEQYF. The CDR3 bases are TGTGCCAGCAGCCTTAACTACGAGCAGTACTTC.

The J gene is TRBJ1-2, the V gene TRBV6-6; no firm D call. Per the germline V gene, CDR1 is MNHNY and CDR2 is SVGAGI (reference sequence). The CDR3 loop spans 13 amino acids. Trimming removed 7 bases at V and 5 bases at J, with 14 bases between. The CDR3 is CASKSGVRYGYTF. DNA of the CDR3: TGTGCCAGCAAGTCCGGGGTCCGTTATGGCTACACCTTC.

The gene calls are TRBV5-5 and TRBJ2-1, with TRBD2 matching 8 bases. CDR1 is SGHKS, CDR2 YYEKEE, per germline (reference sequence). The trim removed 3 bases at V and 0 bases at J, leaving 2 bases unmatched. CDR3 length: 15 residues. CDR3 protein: CASSWTSSSYNEQFF. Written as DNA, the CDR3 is TGTGCCAGCAGCTGGACTAGCAGCTCCTACAATGAGCAGTTCTTC.

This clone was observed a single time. In DNA form, the CDR3 reads TGTGCCAGCGCACTAGCGGGAGGGCCCTACGAGCAGTACTTC. It translates to CASALAGGPYEQYF. The chain couples TRBV27 to TRBJ2-7, with 13 bases fitting TRBD2. The CDR3 has 14 amino acids. The V gene end was trimmed by 8 bases and the J gene end by 2 bases; junction bases not matched to a gene: 3. From germline, CDR1 is MNHEY and CDR2 SMNVEV (reference sequence).

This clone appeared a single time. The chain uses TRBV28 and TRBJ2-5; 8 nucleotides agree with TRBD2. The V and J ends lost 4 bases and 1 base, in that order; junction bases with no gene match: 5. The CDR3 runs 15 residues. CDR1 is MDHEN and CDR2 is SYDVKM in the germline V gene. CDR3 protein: CASSSSGSSQETQYF. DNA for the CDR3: TGTGCCAGCAGTTCAAGCGGGAGTTCCCAAGAGACCCAGTACTTC.

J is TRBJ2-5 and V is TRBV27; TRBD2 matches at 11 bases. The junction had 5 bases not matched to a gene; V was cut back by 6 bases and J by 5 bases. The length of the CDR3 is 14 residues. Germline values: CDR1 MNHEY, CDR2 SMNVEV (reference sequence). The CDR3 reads CASRLAGVIETQYF. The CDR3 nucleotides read TGTGCCAGCAGACTAGCGGGAGTAATCGAGACCCAGTACTTC.